The subject of this entry is one TCR beta chain. Its antigen is currently unknown. Sequencing followed a ViraFEST assay step that expanded antigen-specific CD4+ T cells with viral peptide pools. The authors isolated CD4+ T cells after about eleven days of culture. The infection with SARS-CoV-2 (confirmed by PCR) occurred in this person between March and December 2020. Sequencing was performed with immunoSEQ multiplex PCR; in TCRdb, only in-frame clones are kept and a portion is missing. Here the sample spans 20,000 to 25,000 clones, roughly 80% being singletons. This entry comes from a study of vaccination effects on CD4 cells after COVID-19. CDR3 size: 19 residues. Study observations and caveats: Clonal contraction was marked in infection- and vaccine-induced clones late after vaccination.

Sequencing used CD4+ T cells from PBMCs cultured with a peptide pool, obtained before COVID-19 vaccination. This rearrangement joins TRBV21-1 to TRBJ2-1; TRBD2 was called by the table and not checked on the DNA. TRBV21-1 is termed a pseudogene. The sequence was collected from a human donor who had a prior SARS-CoV-2 infection. In nucleotides, the CDR3 is TGTGCCAGCAGCAAAGGTTGTGGGGGAAGACTAGCGGGCTACAATGAGCAGTTCTTC. Translation: CASSKGCGGRLAGYNEQFF.